The following is a T cell receptor beta chain sequence with its context. In each sample, at least 6 million PBMCs were isolated. The record originates from a study of blood T cells in healthy people across ages. Study-level information: Template switching caught about one barcoded beta molecule for each two T cells.

Next came a second PCR, run for about 7 to 12 cycles, which used a sample-barcoded 5' primer along with a J-beta primer mix. One entry per CDR3 protein, called by TCRdb with MiXCR from the 5' RACE reads. This sample has 590,000 or so distinct CDR3 sequences; approximately 30% occur once, and the top ten carry 15% to 17%. The CDR3 totals 14 residues. CDR1 and CDR2 (germline): SEHNR, FQNEAQ (reference sequence). After removal of 11 bases from V and 5 bases from J, the junction contained 12 bases not matched to a gene. The rearrangement uses TRBV7-9 and TRBJ1-2, with TRBD1 matching over 9 bases. Sequencing input: blood. The receptor was isolated from a woman aged 80 or over in good health. CDR3 loop: CAARGQGDRYGYTF. The DNA for the CDR3 is TGTGCCGCCAGGGGACAGGGCGATCGATATGGCTACACCTTC.